This T cell receptor beta chain appears in the sequencing data of a study of radiation and T cells in renal cell carcinoma. V lost 2 bases and J 7 bases, leaving 8 bases between the germline ends. CDR1 KGHSH and CDR2 LQKENI come from the germline V gene. CDR3 length: 12 residues. TCRdb keeps only in-frame clones here, not all; method: immunoSEQ multiplex PCR. Of more than 60,000 clones listed, approximately 87% are singletons. Time point: blood 4 weeks post-SBRT, at nephrectomy. Treatment meaning: 15 Gy SBRT to primary tumor, nephrectomy 4 weeks later. The rearrangement links TRBV18 to TRBJ1-1, with D perhaps matching TRBD1 (5 bases). The source of this sequence is a woman aged 60-75 years with renal cell carcinoma. Here the sequenced sample was blood, taken from a patient whose treatment included radiotherapy and nephrectomy. The CDR3 loop reads CASSPGDGEAFF. DNA of the CDR3: TGTGCCAGCTCACCAGGGGACGGTGAAGCTTTCTTT.